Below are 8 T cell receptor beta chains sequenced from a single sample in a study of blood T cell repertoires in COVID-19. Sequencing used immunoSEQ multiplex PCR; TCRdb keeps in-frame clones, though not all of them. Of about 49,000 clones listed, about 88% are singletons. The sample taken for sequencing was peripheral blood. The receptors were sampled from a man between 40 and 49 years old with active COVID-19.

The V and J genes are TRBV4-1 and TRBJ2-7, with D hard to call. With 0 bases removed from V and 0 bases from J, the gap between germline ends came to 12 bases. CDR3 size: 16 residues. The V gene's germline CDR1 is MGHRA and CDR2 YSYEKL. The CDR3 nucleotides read TGCGCCAGCAGCCAAGATGCGGTAGAGAGCTCCTACGAGCAGTACTTC. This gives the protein CASSQDAVESSYEQYF.

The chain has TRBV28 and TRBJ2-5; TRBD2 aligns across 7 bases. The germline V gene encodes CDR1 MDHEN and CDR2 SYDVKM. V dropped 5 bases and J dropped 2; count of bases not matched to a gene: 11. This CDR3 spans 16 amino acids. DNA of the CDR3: TGTGCCAGCAGTCCTTTTAGTAGCGGGCATCAAGAGACCCAGTACTTC. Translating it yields CASSPFSSGHQETQYF.

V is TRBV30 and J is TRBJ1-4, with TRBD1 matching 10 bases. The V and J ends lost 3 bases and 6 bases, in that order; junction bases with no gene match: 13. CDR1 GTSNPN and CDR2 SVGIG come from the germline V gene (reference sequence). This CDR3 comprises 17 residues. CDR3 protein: CAWSPRQGAPGDEKLFF. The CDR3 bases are TGTGCCTGGAGCCCTCGACAGGGGGCTCCGGGTGATGAAAAACTGTTTTTT.

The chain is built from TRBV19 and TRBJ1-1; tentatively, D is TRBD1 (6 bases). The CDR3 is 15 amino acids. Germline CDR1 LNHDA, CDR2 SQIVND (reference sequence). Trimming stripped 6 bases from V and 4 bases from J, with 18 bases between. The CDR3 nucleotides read TGTGCCAGTAGATCACAGGGTCCCCGGGCCACTGAAGCTTTCTTT. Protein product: CASRSQGPRATEAFF. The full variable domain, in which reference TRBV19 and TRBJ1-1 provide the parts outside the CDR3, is DGGITQSPKYLFRKEGQNVTLSCEQNLNHDAMYWYRQDPGQGLRLIYYSQIVNDFQKGDIAEGYSVSREKKESFPLTVTSAQKNPTAFYLCASRSQGPRATEAFFGQGTRLTVV.

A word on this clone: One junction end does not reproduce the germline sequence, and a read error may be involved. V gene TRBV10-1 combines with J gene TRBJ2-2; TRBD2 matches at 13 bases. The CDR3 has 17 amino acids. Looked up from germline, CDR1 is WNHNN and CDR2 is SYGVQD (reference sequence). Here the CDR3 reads CATSRTSGSLNTGELFF. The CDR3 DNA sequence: TGCGCCACCAGTCGGACTAGCGGGAGTCTGAACACCGGGGAGCTGTTTTTT.

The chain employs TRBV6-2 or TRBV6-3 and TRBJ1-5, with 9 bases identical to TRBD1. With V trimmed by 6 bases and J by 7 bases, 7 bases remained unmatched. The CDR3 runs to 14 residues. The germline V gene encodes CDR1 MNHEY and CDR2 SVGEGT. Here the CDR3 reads CASSRDRVDQPQHF. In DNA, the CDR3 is TGTGCCAGCAGCCGGGACAGGGTCGACCAGCCCCAGCATTTT.

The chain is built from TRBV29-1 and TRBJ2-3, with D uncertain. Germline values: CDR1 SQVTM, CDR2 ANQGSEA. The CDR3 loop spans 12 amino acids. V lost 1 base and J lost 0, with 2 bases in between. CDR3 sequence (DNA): TGCAGCGTTGAAGCTAGCACAGATACGCAGTATTTT. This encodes CSVEASTDTQYF.

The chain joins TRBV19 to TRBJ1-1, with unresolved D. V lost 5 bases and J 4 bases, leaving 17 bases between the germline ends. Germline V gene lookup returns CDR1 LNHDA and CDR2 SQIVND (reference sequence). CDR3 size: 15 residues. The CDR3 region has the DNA TGTGCCAGTAGTCCCCGGGAGGGAGGGAGCACTGAAGCTTTCTTT. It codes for CASSPREGGSTEAFF.